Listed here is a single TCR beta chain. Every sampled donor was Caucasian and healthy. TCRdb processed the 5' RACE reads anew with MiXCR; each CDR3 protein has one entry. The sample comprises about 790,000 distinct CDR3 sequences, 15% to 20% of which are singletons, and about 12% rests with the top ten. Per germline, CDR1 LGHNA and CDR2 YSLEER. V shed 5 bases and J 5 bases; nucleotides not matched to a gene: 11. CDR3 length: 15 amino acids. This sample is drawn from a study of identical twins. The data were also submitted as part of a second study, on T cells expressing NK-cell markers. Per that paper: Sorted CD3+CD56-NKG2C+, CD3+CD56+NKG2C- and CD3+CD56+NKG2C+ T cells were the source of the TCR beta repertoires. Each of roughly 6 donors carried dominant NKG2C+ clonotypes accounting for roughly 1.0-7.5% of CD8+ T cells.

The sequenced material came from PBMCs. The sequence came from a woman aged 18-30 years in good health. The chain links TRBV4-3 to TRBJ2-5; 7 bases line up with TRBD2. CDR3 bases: TGCGCCAGCAGCTCCCTGACTAGCCGGGCCGAGACCCAGTACTTC. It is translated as CASSSLTSRAETQYF.